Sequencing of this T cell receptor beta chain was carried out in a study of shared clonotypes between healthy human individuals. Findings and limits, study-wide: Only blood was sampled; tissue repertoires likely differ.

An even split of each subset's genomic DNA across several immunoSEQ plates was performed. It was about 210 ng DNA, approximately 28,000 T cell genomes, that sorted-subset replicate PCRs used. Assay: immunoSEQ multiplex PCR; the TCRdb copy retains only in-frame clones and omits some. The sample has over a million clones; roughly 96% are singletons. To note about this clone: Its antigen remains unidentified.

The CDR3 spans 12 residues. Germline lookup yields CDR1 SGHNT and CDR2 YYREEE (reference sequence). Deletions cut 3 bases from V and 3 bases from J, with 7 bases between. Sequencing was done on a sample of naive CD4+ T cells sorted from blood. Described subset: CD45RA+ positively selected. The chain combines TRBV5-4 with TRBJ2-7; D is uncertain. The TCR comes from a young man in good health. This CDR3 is CASSYGNYEQYF. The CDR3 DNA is TGTGCCAGCAGCTATGGGAACTACGAGCAGTACTTC.